This entry lists 32 T cell receptor beta chains sequenced from one sample in a study of technical replicates of blood from several donors. Data came from immunoSEQ multiplex PCR; TCRdb stores just in-frame clones and leaves some out. The data hold roughly 80,000 clones, with around 90% observed a single time. The sample consisted of T cells isolated from PBMCs. The receptor set was obtained from a human donor in good health.

This chain links TRBV7-9 with TRBJ2-5; tentative D call: TRBD1 (5 bases). The V and J ends lost 5 bases and 3 bases respectively, with 13 bases between them. Germline CDR1 and CDR2: SEHNR and FQNEAQ (reference sequence). CDR3 length equals 14 residues. CDR3 bases: TGTGCCAGCAGCCTGATGACAGTAGAAGAGACCCAGTACTTC. It is translated as CASSLMTVEETQYF.

In the case of this clone: One end of the junction varies from germline; a read error may be responsible. The rearrangement joins TRBV7-7 to TRBJ2-5; 8 nucleotides match TRBD1. This CDR3 spans 15 amino acids. Germline V gene data show CDR1 as SSHAT and CDR2 as FNYEAQ (reference sequence). As DNA, the CDR3 is TGTGCTAGCAGCTTAGACAGGGGAGATGCAGAGACCCAGTACTTC. This codes for CASSLDRGDAETQYF.

The chain combines TRBV5-1 with TRBJ2-1, with a weak D call TRBD1 (6 bases). V lost 4 bases to trimming and J lost 8 bases, with 19 bases between them. Germline V gene lookup returns CDR1 SGHRS and CDR2 YFSETQ. The CDR3 runs 15 residues. The CDR3: CASSQGTPVRYEQFF. CDR3 nucleotides: TGCGCCAGCAGCCAGGGGACACCCGTTAGGTATGAGCAGTTCTTC.

The chain uses TRBV5-4 and TRBJ2-1; 9 bases line up with TRBD1. Per the germline V gene, CDR1 is SGHNT and CDR2 is YYREEE (reference sequence). V trimming: 5 bases; J trimming: 9 bases; junction bases outside the gene matches: 6. The CDR3 runs 13 residues. CDR3 nucleotides: TGTGCCAGCAGGGTCCCGGGACAGGGTGAGCAGTTCTTC. It encodes CASRVPGQGEQFF. The entire variable domain, with the rest obtained from reference TRBV5-4 and TRBJ2-1, is as follows: ETGVTQSPTHLIKTRGQQVTLRCSSQSGHNTVSWYQQALGQGPQFIFQYYREEENGRGNFPPRFSGLQFPNYSSELNVNALELDDSALYLCASRVPGQGEQFFGPGTRLTVL.

The rearrangement links TRBV6-4 to TRBJ1-6, with TRBD1 as a possible D gene (5 bases). V lost 5 bases, J lost 10 bases, and 12 bases lay in between. CDR3 length: 13 amino acids. Germline V gene sequence: CDR1 MRHNA, CDR2 SNTAGT. CDR3 DNA: TGTGCCAGCAGTTTCCAGGGAAACTCACCCCTCCACTTT. It translates to CASSFQGNSPLHF.

The J gene is TRBJ1-5, the V gene TRBV6-6, with unresolved D. Germline V CDR1 and CDR2: MNHNY, SVGAGI (reference sequence). The CDR3 consists of 15 residues. Trimming stripped 3 bases from V and 0 bases from J, with 9 bases between. The CDR3 here is CASSYSYYSNQPQHF. As DNA, the CDR3 is TGTGCCAGCAGTTATTCATACTATAGCAATCAGCCCCAGCATTTT.

V is TRBV11-3 and J is TRBJ1-4; D ambiguous. The CDR3 is 15 amino acids. The V gene's germline CDR1 is SGHNT and CDR2 YENEEA. V was cut by 8 bases and J by 0 bases, with 13 bases left in between. The CDR3: CASSPESATNEKLFF. The DNA for the CDR3 is TGTGCCAGCTCGCCGGAGAGTGCAACTAATGAAAAACTGTTTTTT.

This sequence joins TRBV6-1 and TRBJ1-5, with 7 bases lining up with TRBD1. CDR3 length: 15 residues. Germline CDR1 and CDR2: MNHNS and SASEGT. Germline trimming cut 6 bases from V and 4 bases from J; bases unmatched to any gene: 9. DNA of the CDR3: TGTGCCAGCAGAGGACAGGAAGGGTATAATCAGCCCCAGCATTTT. Residues: CASRGQEGYNQPQHF.

The chain combines TRBV10-1 with TRBJ2-1, with a tentative D call TRBD2 (5 bases). Trimming took off 3 bases at V and 2 bases at J, with 11 bases between the two ends. The CDR3 consists of 15 residues. Looked up from germline, CDR1 is WNHNN and CDR2 is SYGVQD (reference sequence). The DNA of the CDR3 is TGCGCCAGCAGTGATCAGCGGCAGACCTACAATGAGCAGTTCTTC. Translating gives CASSDQRQTYNEQFF.

The chain recombines TRBV27 with TRBJ2-1, with 9 nucleotides matching TRBD2. Germline loops: CDR1 MNHEY, CDR2 SMNVEV (reference sequence). This CDR3 has 15 amino acids. Trimming removed 6 bases from V and 4 bases from J; junction bases left unmatched: 7. CDR3 sequence reads: CASRQSGGRYNEQFF. The CDR3 DNA sequence: TGTGCCAGCAGGCAGAGCGGGGGGCGATACAATGAGCAGTTCTTC.

The V gene is TRBV19, the J gene TRBJ2-2; a weak D match, TRBD2 (6 bases). Germline V gene data show CDR1 as LNHDA and CDR2 as SQIVND (reference sequence). The CDR3 spans 13 residues. V was trimmed by 5 bases and J by 8 bases, leaving 12 bases between them. The CDR3 is CASSFSSEGELFF. DNA for the CDR3: TGTGCCAGTAGTTTCTCTAGCGAGGGGGAGCTGTTTTTT.

The J gene is TRBJ2-1, the V gene TRBV30; 9 nucleotides align to TRBD2. The CDR3 covers 15 residues. V shed 0 bases, J shed 9 bases, and the junction held 9 bases outside the gene matches. Germline CDR1 is GTSNPN and CDR2 is SVGIG (reference sequence). CDR3 region: CAWSVLGGGATEQFF. The CDR3 DNA is TGTGCCTGGAGTGTACTCGGCGGGGGGGCCACTGAGCAGTTCTTC. The entire variable domain, with the rest obtained from reference TRBV30 and TRBJ2-1, is as follows: SQTIHQWPATLVQPVGSPLSLECTVEGTSNPNLYWYRQAAGRGLQLLFYSVGIGQISSEVPQNLSASRPQDRQFILSSKKLLLSDSGFYLCAWSVLGGGATEQFFGPGTRLTVL.

The chain uses TRBV2 and TRBJ2-1; TRBD2 matches 11 bases. V gave up 5 bases and J gave up 10 bases; unmatched junction bases: 10. CDR1 is SNHLY, CDR2 FYNNEI, per germline. CDR3 length: 15 residues. The CDR3 bases are TGTGCCAGCAGTAAACTAGCGGGGGTCGCTCGGGAGCAGTTCTTC. Its translation is CASSKLAGVAREQFF.

The CDR3 reads CASSSLGHKSTDTQYF. CDR3 coding DNA: TGCGCCAGCAGCTCCTTGGGGCACAAGAGCACAGATACGCAGTATTTT. The V and J genes are TRBV5-1 and TRBJ2-3, with D possibly TRBD1 on 5 matching bases. The germline gives CDR1 SGHRS, CDR2 YFSETQ. The CDR3 is made up of 16 amino acids. Trimming pared 3 bases from V and 0 bases from J, leaving 14 bases between.

This clone appeared a single time. The V gene is TRBV5-4, the J gene TRBJ1-1, with no clear D. Trimming cost V 2 bases and J 5 bases, with 13 bases left between them. Germline CDR1 reads SGHNT; CDR2 reads YYREEE (reference sequence). This CDR3 spans 14 amino acids. This CDR3 reads CASSLSWGGTEAFF. DNA for the CDR3: TGTGCCAGCAGCTTATCCTGGGGAGGGACTGAAGCTTTCTTT.

The chain couples TRBV27 to TRBJ2-7, with D unclear. The CDR3 has 14 amino acids. V was clipped by 5 bases and J by 2 bases, with 13 bases between them. Per the germline V gene, CDR1 is MNHEY and CDR2 is SMNVEV (reference sequence). The CDR3: CASSPLSVTYEQYF. In DNA, the CDR3 is TGTGCCAGCAGTCCCCTGTCAGTCACCTACGAGCAGTACTTC.

The chain employs TRBV5-6 and TRBJ1-6, with 7 nucleotides matching TRBD1. Trimming took 0 bases from V and 6 from J; bases not matched to a gene: 0. The CDR3 length is 14 residues. Germline lookup yields CDR1 SGHDT and CDR2 YYEEEE. Here the CDR3 reads CASSLDRGNSPLHF. CDR3 coding DNA: TGTGCCAGCAGCTTGGACAGGGGTAATTCACCCCTCCACTTT.

V and J are TRBV28 and TRBJ2-7; possibly TRBD2 for D (6 bases). The germline V gene encodes CDR1 MDHEN and CDR2 SYDVKM. The CDR3 is made up of 15 amino acids. V lost 5 bases, J lost 1 base, and 15 bases lay in between. The CDR3: CASSIAGRESYEQYF. The CDR3, as DNA: TGTGCCAGCAGTATCGCCGGACGGGAGTCCTACGAGCAGTACTTC. Full variable domain (missing parts from reference TRBV28 and TRBJ2-7): DVKVTQSSRYLVKRTGEKVFLECVQDMDHENMFWYRQDPGLGLRLIYFSYDVKMKEKGDIPEGYSVSREKKERFSLILESASTNQTSMYLCASSIAGRESYEQYFGPGTRLTVT.

This clone was observed a few times. The chain joins TRBV2 to TRBJ1-5, with TRBD1 matching 8 bases. Germline assignment: CDR1 SNHLY and CDR2 FYNNEI. The CDR3 has 13 residues. The trim removed 7 bases at V and 7 bases at J, leaving 6 bases unmatched. The CDR3 region has the DNA TGTGCCAGCAAAACGACAGGGGAGCAGCCCCAGCATTTT. The encoded protein is CASKTTGEQPQHF.

V and J are TRBV9 and TRBJ1-6; D not certain. The CDR3 runs 14 residues. The V gene lost 3 bases and the J gene lost 10 bases, with 14 bases spanning the gap. CDR1 SGDLS and CDR2 YYNGEE come from the germline V gene. CDR3 in amino acids: CASSGRDLRSPLHF. The CDR3 nucleotides are TGTGCCAGCAGCGGCCGGGATCTAAGATCACCCCTCCACTTT.

The chain recombines TRBV23-1 with TRBJ1-1; 7 bases map to TRBD1. TRBV23-1 is flagged as an ORF with uncertain function. With 0 bases clipped from V and 4 bases from J, the junction kept 8 bases outside the gene matches. The CDR3 totals 16 residues. As DNA, the CDR3 is TGCGCCAGCAGTCAATCGTCAGGGGGTCGTGTCACTGAAGCTTTCTTT. This sequence encodes CASSQSSGGRVTEAFF.

This sequence joins TRBV11-2 and TRBJ2-5; tentative D call: TRBD2 (5 bases). V was pared by 5 bases and J by 4 bases, with 17 bases between. Germline loops: CDR1 SGHAT, CDR2 FQNNGV. This CDR3 comprises 15 residues. The CDR3 loop is CASSPLVRGRETQYF. CDR3 bases: TGTGCCAGCAGCCCACTAGTACGAGGGAGAGAGACCCAGTACTTC.

This clone was picked up one time. The V gene is TRBV5-1, the J gene TRBJ2-5; maybe TRBD2 (5 bases). V lost 0 bases, J lost 3 bases, and 9 bases lay in between. Germline CDR1 SGHRS, CDR2 YFSETQ. This CDR3 has 14 amino acids. CDR3 residues: CASSLGAAEETQYF. CDR3 nucleotides: TGCGCCAGCAGCTTGGGAGCGGCTGAAGAGACCCAGTACTTC.

The chain has TRBV25-1 and TRBJ1-1; possibly TRBD1 for D (5 bases). The CDR3 sequence is 13 residues long. Germline-derived CDR1 and CDR2 are MGHDK and SYGVNS. Trimming shortened V by 6 bases and J by 5 bases, and 13 bases separated the two germline ends. The CDR3 DNA sequence: TGTGCCAGCAGGGTGGGGGGAAAGACTGAAGCTTTCTTT. Its protein product is CASRVGGKTEAFF.

The genes are TRBV5-1 and TRBJ1-3; a weak D match, TRBD1 (6 bases). The CDR3 runs 15 residues. The germline V gene encodes CDR1 SGHRS and CDR2 YFSETQ. V was trimmed by 0 bases and J by 4 bases, leaving 11 bases between them. In DNA form, the CDR3 reads TGCGCCAGCAGCTTGGGGACAGTGCTAGGAAACACCATATATTTT. This gives the protein CASSLGTVLGNTIYF.

The CDR3 is CASSLDRGVNTIYF. Written as DNA, the CDR3 is TGTGCCAGCTCTCTTGACAGGGGAGTCAACACCATATATTTT. This chain links TRBV18 with TRBJ1-3; 8 positions match TRBD1. Germline CDR1 KGHSH, CDR2 LQKENI. The CDR3 has 14 amino acids. V lost 6 bases, J lost 7 bases, and 8 bases stayed unmatched.

V and J are TRBV28 and TRBJ2-7; 16 nucleotides match TRBD2. J was trimmed by 4 bases and V by 5 bases; bases with no gene match: 8. CDR3 length: 17 amino acids. Germline V gene sequence: CDR1 MDHEN, CDR2 SYDVKM. The chain's CDR3 is CASSTQQGLAGGYEQYF. CDR3 nucleotide sequence: TGTGCCAGCAGTACCCAACAGGGACTAGCGGGAGGGTACGAGCAGTACTTC.

The genes are TRBV7-9 and TRBJ1-4; 8 bases are a match to TRBD1. The CDR3 extends over 17 amino acids. Germline values: CDR1 SEHNR, CDR2 FQNEAQ (reference sequence). V was pared by 2 bases and J by 4 bases, with 9 bases of the junction left unmatched. The CDR3 DNA follows: TGTGCCAGCAGCTTAACAGGGGGGGACTTGATTAATGAAAAACTGTTTTTT. Residues: CASSLTGGDLINEKLFF.

This chain uses TRBV6-5 with TRBJ1-2; unclear D gene. The V end lost 6 bases, the J end lost 0 bases, and 8 bases lay between the germline ends. CDR1 is MNHEY, CDR2 SVGAGI, per germline. The CDR3 is made up of 13 amino acids. The CDR3 sequence is CASRVEANYGYTF. The CDR3 bases are TGTGCCAGCAGGGTAGAGGCTAACTATGGCTACACCTTC.

V is TRBV9 and J is TRBJ2-2; D gene ambiguous. Per germline, CDR1 SGDLS and CDR2 YYNGEE. CDR3 length: 16 amino acids. V gave up 0 bases and J gave up 0 bases, with 9 bases separating them. CDR3 nucleotide sequence: TGTGCCAGCAGCGTAGCTCCCACAGCGAACACCGGGGAGCTGTTTTTT. Its translation is CASSVAPTANTGELFF.

This chain joins TRBV10-2 and TRBJ2-7, with 9 bases aligning to TRBD1. Germline trimming cut 3 bases from V and 0 bases from J; bases unmatched to any gene: 9. Germline V gene data show CDR1 as WSHSY and CDR2 as SAAADI. The CDR3 has 17 residues. As DNA, the CDR3 is TGCGCCAGCAGTGATGGGGGGGGACAGGGACTCTCCTACGAGCAGTACTTC. Amino acid sequence: CASSDGGGQGLSYEQYF.

CDR3 sequence: CASSQEASGVQQTQYF. The CDR3 DNA is TGTGCCAGCAGCCAAGAGGCTAGCGGGGTCCAGCAGACCCAGTACTTC. This chain uses TRBV4-2 with TRBJ2-5; 9 bases agree with TRBD2. V gave up 0 bases and J gave up 6 bases; unmatched junction bases: 8. There are 16 residues in the CDR3. Germline CDR1 is LGHNA and CDR2 is YNFKEQ.